The entry below gives a single TCR beta chain sequence along with its context. Original analysis: Amplification from reference gene primers served as the basis for estimated nucleated cell counts. Clones were read by immunoSEQ multiplex PCR, and TCRdb kept only the in-frame ones, dropping some. V and J calls and clone size are copied from that table; D and trimming were computed from the DNA. The sample carries over 70,000 clones, approximately 82% recorded once. These data originate in a study of blood T cell repertoires in COVID-19. As for the study in general: Sites in the United States, Italy and Spain provided acute and convalescent COVID-19 samples. T cells, B-cell-depleted T cells, or PBMCs provided the cDNA or gDNA that served as material.

The sample was peripheral blood. This sequence originates from a man aged 55 to 70 with acute or convalescent COVID-19.

The DNA of the CDR3 is TGTGCCAGCAGCTTGGGGGGGGCAGACCAGCCCCAGCATTTT. Translated, it gives CASSLGGADQPQHF. The gene calls are TRBV28 and TRBJ1-5, with D possibly being TRBD1 (6 bases). This CDR3 is built from 14 residues. CDR1 and CDR2 (germline): MDHEN, SYDVKM. Trimming took off 6 bases at V and 7 bases at J, with 16 bases between the two ends.